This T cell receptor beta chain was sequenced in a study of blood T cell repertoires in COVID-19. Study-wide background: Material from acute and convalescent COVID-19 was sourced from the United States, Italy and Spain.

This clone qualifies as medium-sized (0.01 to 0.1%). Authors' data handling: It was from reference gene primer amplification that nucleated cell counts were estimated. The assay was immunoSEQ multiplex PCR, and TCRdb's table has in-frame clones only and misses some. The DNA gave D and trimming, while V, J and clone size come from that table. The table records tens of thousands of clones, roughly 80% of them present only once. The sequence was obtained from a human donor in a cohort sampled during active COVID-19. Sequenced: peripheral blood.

The CDR3 spells CASSLTGGGGTDTQYF. CDR3 in DNA: TGTGCCAGCAGCTTGACAGGGGGCGGCGGCACAGATACGCAGTATTTT. The rearrangement links TRBV7-8 to TRBJ2-3; 10 bases fit TRBD1. Germline CDR1 SGHVS, CDR2 FQNEAQ. This CDR3 is built from 16 residues. Trimming at V came to 3 bases and at J to 1 base, leaving 4 bases not matched to a gene. The complete variable domain, with remaining parts taken from reference TRBV7-8 and TRBJ2-3, reads GAGVSQSPRYKVAKRGQDVALRCDPISGHVSLFWYQQALGQGPEFLTYFQNEAQLDKSGLPSDRFFAERPEGSVSTLKIQRTQQEDSAVYLCASSLTGGGGTDTQYFGPGTRLTVL.